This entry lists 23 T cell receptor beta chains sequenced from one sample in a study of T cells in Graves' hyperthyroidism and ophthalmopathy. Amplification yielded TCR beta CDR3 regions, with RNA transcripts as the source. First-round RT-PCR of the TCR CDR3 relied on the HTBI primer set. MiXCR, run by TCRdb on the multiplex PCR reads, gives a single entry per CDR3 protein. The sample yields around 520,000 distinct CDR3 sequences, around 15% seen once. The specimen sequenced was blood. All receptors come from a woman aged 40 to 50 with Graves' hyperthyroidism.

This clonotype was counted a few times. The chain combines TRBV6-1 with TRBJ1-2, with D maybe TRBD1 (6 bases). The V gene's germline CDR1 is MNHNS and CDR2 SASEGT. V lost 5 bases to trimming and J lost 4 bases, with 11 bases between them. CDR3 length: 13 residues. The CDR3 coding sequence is TGTGCCAGCAGTTGGACAGATGGCTATGGCTACACCTTC. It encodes CASSWTDGYGYTF.

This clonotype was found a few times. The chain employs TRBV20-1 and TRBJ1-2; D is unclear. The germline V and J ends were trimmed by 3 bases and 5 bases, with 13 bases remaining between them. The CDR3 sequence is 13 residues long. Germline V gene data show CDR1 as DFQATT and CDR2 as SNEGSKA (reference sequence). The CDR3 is CSARAPSGYGYTF. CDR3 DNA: TGCAGTGCTAGGGCCCCCAGCGGGTATGGCTACACCTTC.

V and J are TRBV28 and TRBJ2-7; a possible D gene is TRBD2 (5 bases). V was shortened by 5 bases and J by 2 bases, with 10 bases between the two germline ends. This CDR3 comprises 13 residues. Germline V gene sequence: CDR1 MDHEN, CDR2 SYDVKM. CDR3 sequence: CASSLAPTYEQYF. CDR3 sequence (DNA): TGTGCCAGCAGTCTAGCTCCAACCTACGAGCAGTACTTC.

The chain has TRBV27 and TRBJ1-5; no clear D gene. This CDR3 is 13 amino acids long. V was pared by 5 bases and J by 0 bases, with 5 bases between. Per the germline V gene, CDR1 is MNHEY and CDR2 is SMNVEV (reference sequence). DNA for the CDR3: TGTGCCAGCAGTCATTATAGCAATCAGCCCCAGCATTTT. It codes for CASSHYSNQPQHF.

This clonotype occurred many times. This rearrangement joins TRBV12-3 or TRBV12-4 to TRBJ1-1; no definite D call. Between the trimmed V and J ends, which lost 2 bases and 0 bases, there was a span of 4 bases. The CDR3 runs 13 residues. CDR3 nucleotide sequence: TGTGCCAGCAGTTTAAGGGTGAACACTGAAGCTTTCTTT. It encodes CASSLRVNTEAFF.

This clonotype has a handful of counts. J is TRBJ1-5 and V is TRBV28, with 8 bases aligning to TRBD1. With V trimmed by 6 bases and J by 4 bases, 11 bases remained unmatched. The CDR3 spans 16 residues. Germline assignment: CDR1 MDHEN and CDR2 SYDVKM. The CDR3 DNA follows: TGTGCCAGCAGCCGGGCCCACAGGGGGAATAATCAGCCCCAGCATTTT. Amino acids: CASSRAHRGNNQPQHF.

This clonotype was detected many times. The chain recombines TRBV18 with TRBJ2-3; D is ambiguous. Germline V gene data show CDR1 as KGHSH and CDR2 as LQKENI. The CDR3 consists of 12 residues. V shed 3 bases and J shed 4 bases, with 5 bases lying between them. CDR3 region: CASSPRSDTQYF. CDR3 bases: TGTGCCAGCTCACCTAGGTCAGATACGCAGTATTTT.

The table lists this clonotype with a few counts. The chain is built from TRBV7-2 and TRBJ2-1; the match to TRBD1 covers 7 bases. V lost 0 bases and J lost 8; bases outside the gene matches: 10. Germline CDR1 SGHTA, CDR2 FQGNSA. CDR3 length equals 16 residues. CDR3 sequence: CASSLALFDREYEQFF. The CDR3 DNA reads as TGTGCCAGCAGCTTAGCGCTTTTCGACAGGGAATATGAGCAGTTCTTC. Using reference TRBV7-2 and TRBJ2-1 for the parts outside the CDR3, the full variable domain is GAGVSQSPSNKVTEKGKDVELRCDPISGHTALYWYRQSLGQGLEFLIYFQGNSAPDKSGLPSDRFSAERTGGSVSTLTIQRTQQEDSAVYLCASSLALFDREYEQFFGPGTRLTVL.

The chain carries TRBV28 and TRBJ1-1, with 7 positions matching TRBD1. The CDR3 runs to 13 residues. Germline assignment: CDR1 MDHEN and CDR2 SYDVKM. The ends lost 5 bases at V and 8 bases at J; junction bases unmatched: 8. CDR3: CASSLRTGEEAFF. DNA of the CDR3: TGTGCCAGCAGTCTCCGGACAGGTGAGGAAGCTTTCTTT.

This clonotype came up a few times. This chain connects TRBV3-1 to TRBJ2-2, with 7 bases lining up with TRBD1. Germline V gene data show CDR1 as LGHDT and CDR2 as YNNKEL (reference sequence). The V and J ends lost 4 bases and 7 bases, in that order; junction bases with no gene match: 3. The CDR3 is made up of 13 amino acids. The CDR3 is CASSRQGIGELFF. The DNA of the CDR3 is TGTGCCAGCAGCCGACAGGGAATCGGGGAGCTGTTTTTT.

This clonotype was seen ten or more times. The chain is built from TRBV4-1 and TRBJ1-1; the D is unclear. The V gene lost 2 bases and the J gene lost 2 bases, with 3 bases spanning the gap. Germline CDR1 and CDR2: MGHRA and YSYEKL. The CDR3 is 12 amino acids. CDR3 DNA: TGCGCCAGCAGCCAATTAAACACTGAAGCTTTCTTT. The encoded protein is CASSQLNTEAFF.

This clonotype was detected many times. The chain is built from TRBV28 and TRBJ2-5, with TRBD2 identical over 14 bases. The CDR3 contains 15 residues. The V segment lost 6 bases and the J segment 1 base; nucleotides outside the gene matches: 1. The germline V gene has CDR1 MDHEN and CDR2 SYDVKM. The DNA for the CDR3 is TGTGCCAGCAGAGGACTAGCGGGAGGCCAAGAGACCCAGTACTTC. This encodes CASRGLAGGQETQYF. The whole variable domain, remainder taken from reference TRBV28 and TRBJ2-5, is DVKVTQSSRYLVKRTGEKVFLECVQDMDHENMFWYRQDPGLGLRLIYFSYDVKMKEKGDIPEGYSVSREKKERFSLILESASTNQTSMYLCASRGLAGGQETQYFGPGTRLLVL.

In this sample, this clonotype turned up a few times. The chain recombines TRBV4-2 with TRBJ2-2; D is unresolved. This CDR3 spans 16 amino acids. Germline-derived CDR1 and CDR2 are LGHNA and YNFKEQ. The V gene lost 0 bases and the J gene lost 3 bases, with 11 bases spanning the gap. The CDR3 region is CASSQDLGTDTGELFF. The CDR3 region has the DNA TGTGCCAGCAGCCAAGATTTGGGAACAGACACCGGGGAGCTGTTTTTT.

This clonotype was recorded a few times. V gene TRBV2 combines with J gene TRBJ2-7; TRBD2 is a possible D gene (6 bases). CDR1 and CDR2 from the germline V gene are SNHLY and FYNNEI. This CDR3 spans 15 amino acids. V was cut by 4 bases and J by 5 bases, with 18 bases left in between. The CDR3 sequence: CASSVGEEGLDEQYF. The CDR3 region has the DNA TGTGCCAGCAGTGTCGGGGAGGAGGGGCTGGACGAGCAGTACTTC. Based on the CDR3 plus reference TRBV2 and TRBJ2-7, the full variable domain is EPEVTQTPSHQVTQMGQEVILRCVPISNHLYFYWYRQILGQKVEFLVSFYNNEISEKSEIFDDQFSVERPDGSNFTLKIRSTKLEDSAMYFCASSVGEEGLDEQYFGPGTRLTVT.

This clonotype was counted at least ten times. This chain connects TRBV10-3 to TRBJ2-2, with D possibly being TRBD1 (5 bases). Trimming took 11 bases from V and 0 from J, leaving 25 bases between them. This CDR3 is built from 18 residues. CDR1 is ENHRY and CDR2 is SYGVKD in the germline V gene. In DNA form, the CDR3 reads TGTGCCTCAGCAGAGAGGTTTCAAGTGACAGCGAACACCGGGGAGCTGTTTTTT. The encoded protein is CASAERFQVTANTGELFF.

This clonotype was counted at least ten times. CDR3 nucleotide sequence: TGCAGTGCTAAGACAGGGATGGAGGAAAAACTGTTTTTT. Translation gives CSAKTGMEEKLFF. V is TRBV20-1 and J is TRBJ1-4; 7 bases align to TRBD1. The CDR3 is made up of 13 amino acids. Germline V gene lookup returns CDR1 DFQATT and CDR2 SNEGSKA (reference sequence). V was pared by 4 bases and J by 8 bases, with 7 bases of the junction left unmatched.

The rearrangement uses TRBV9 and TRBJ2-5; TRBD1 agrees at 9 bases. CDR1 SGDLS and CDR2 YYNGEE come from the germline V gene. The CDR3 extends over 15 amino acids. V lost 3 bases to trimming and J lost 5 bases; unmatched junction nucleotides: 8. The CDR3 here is CASSATGGRYETQYF. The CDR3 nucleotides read TGTGCCAGCAGCGCGACAGGGGGGCGGTACGAGACCCAGTACTTC.

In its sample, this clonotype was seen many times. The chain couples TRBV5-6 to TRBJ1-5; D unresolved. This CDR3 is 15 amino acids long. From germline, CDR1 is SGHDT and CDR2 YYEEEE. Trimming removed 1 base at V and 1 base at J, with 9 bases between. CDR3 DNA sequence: TGTGCCAGCAGCTTGTGGGGTGTGAGCAATCAGCCCCAGCATTTT. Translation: CASSLWGVSNQPQHF.

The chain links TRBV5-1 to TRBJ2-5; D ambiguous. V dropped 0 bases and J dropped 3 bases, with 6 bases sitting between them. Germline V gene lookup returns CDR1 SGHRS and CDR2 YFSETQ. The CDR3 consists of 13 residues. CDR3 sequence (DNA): TGCGCCAGCAGCTTGGAGGCAAAAGAGACCCAGTACTTC. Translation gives CASSLEAKETQYF.

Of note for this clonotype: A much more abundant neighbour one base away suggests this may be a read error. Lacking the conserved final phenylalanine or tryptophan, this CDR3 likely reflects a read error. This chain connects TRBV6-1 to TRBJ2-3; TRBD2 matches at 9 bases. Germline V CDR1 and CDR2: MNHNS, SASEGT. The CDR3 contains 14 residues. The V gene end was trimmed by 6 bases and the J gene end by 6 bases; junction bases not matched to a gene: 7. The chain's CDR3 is CASRRSGRADTQYL. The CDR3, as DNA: TGTGCCAGCAGACGTAGCGGGAGAGCGGATACGCAGTATTTA.

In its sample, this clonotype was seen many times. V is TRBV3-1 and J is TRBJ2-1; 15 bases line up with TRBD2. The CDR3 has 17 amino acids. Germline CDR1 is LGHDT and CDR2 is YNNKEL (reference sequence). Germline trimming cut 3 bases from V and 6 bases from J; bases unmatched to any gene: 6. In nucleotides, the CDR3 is TGTGCCAGCAGCCAGAGAGGGACTAGCGGGAGGTTCAATGAGCAGTTCTTC. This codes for CASSQRGTSGRFNEQFF.

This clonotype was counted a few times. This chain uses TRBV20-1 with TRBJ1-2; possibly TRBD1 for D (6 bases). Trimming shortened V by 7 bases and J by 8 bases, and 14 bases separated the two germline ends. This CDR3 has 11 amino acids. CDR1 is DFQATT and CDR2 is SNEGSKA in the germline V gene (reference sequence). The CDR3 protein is CSVPRGEGYTF. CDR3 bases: TGCAGTGTACCGAGGGGGGAAGGCTACACCTTC.

The CDR3 DNA sequence: TGTGCCAGCAGTTTACGGGGGACAGGCGGCTACACCTTC. Amino acid sequence: CASSLRGTGGYTF. This chain links TRBV28 with TRBJ1-2; 8 nucleotides align to TRBD1. V lost 2 bases to trimming and J lost 8 bases; unmatched junction nucleotides: 4. The germline V gene has CDR1 MDHEN and CDR2 SYDVKM. The CDR3 has 13 residues.